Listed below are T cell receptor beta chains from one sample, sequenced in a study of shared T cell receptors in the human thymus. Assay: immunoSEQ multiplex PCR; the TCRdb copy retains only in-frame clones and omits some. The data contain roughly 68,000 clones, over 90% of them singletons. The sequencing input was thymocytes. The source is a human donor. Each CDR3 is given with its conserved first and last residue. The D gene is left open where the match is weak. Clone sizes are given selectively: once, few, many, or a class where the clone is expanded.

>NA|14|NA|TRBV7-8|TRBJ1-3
TGTGCCAGCAGCCGGGACATCTCTGGAAACACCATATATTTT
CASSRDISGNTIYF
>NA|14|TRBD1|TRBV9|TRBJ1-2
TGTGCCAGCAGCCTTGGGGACAGAAACTATGGCTACACCTTC
CASSLGDRNYGYTF
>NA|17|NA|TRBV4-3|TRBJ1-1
TGCGCCAGCAGCCAAGAGGCGCCACCCTACATGAACACTGAAGCTTTCTTT
CASSQEAPPYMNTEAFF
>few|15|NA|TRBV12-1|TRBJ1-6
TGTGCCAGCAGCTTTGAATACAGGTCCAATTCACCCCTCCACTTT
CASSFEYRSNSPLHF
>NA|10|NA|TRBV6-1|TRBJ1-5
TGTGCCAGCATTGGTCAGCCCCAGCATTTT
CASIGQPQHF
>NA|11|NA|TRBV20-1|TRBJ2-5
TGCAGTGGGGGGGCCCAAGAGACCCAGTACTTC
CSGGAQETQYF
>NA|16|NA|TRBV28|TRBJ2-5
TGTGCCAGCAGTTTTTCCGCGTGGAGGATCCAAGAGACCCAGTACTTC
CASSFSAWRIQETQYF
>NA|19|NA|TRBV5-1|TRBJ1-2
TGCGCCAGCAGCAAGAACCCGGGAGACAGAAATCTTACTAACTATGGCTACACCTTC
CASSKNPGDRNLTNYGYTF
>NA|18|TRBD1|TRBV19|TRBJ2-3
TGTGCCAGTAGTAAATCCCCCCGGCAGGGGGTCTGGACAGATACGCAGTATTTT
CASSKSPRQGVWTDTQYF
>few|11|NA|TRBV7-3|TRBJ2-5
TGTGCCAGCAGCACCAGTGAGACCCAGTACTTC
CASSTSETQYF
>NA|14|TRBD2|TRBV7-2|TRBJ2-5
TGTGCCTTAGGGGCTAGCGGGGGACAAGAGACCCAGTACTTC
CALGASGGQETQYF
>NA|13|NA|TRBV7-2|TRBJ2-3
TGTGCCAGAGGAAGCCCGGGGACAGATACGCAGTATTTT
CARGSPGTDTQYF
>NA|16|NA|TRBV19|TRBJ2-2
TGTGCCAGTAGTGTTTTCTTGCGGCTGAACACCGGGGAGCTGTTTTTT
CASSVFLRLNTGELFF
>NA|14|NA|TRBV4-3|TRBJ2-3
TGCGCCAGCAGCCCGACTAAGCAAGCAGATACGCAGTATTTT
CASSPTKQADTQYF
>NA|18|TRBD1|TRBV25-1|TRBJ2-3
TGTGCCAGCAGTGAAGTTGGACGGGACAGGACCACCACAGATACGCAGTATTTT
CASSEVGRDRTTTDTQYF
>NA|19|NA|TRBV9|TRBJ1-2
TGTGCCAGCAGCCCAGAAGGAACCAGGCGATGGGATTCTAACTATGGCTACACCTTC
CASSPEGTRRWDSNYGYTF
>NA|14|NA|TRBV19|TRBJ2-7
TGTGCCACCAGGGGTGGAGAGAGCTCCTACGAGCAGTACTTC
CATRGGESSYEQYF
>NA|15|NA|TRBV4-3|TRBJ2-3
TGCGCCAGCAGCCAAGATTACAGTCCGGCAGATACGCAGTATTTT
CASSQDYSPADTQYF
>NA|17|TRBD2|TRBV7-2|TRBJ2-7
TGTGCCAGCAGCTTAGGACCCCTAGCGGGGGACCCCTACGAGCAGTACTTC
CASSLGPLAGDPYEQYF
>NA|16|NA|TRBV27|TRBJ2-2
TGTGCCAGCAGTTTAAGGGGCCCGCGGCACACCGGGGAGCTGTTTTTT
CASSLRGPRHTGELFF
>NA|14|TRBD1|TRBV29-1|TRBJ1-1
TGCAGCGCTATTACCGGGACAGGAGGCACTGAAGCTTTCTTT
CSAITGTGGTEAFF
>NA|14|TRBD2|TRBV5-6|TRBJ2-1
TGTGCCAGCAGCATTGCGGGGGAGGACAATGAGCAGTTCTTC
CASSIAGEDNEQFF
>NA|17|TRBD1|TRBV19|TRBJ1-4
TGTGCCAGTAGTATATCAGGGGGCAAGCAGGCTAATGAAAAACTGTTTTTT
CASSISGGKQANEKLFF
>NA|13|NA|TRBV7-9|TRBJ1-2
TGTGCCAGCAGCTTAGTCGGAACCTATGGCTACACCTTC
CASSLVGTYGYTF
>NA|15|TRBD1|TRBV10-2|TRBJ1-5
TGCGCCAGCAGTGGTGGGGGACAGGGGGATCAGCCCCAGCATTTT
CASSGGGQGDQPQHF
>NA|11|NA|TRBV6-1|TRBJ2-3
TGTGCCAGCAGTGCCGGAGATACGCAGTATTTT
CASSAGDTQYF
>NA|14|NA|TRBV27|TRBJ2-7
TGTGCCAGCAGTTTGTCGCCTTCGGTTGACGAGCAGTACTTC
CASSLSPSVDEQYF
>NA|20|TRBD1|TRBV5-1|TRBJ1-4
TGCGCCAGCAGCTCCCGACCCCAAGTCCCGGGACAGGGGGAGAATGAAAAACTGTTTTTT
CASSSRPQVPGQGENEKLFF
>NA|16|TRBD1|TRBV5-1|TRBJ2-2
TGCGCCAGCCGTACCTGCGACAGGGGTGGAACCGGGGAGCTGTTTTTT
CASRTCDRGGTGELFF
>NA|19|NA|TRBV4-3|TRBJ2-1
TGCGCCAGCAGCCAAGATGGGTGGGGACCGACCAGCTCCTACAATGAGCAGTTCTTC
CASSQDGWGPTSSYNEQFF
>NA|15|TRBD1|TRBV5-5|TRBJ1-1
TGTGCCAGCAGCCCTGCTCAGGGGGTTGACACTGAAGCTTTCTTT
CASSPAQGVDTEAFF
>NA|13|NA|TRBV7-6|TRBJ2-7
TGTGCCAGCAGCTTACAAGGGGTCTACGAGCAGTACTTC
CASSLQGVYEQYF
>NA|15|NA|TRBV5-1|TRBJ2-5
TGCGCCAGCAGCTTGAGGAGTAGGCTCCAAGAGACCCAGTACTTC
CASSLRSRLQETQYF
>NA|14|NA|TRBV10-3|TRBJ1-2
TGTGCCATCAGTGAGTCGACAGGACACTCTGGCTACACCTTC
CAISESTGHSGYTF
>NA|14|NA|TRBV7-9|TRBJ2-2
TGTGCCAGCACCCCTCGGACTTGGAGCGGGGAGCTGTTTTTT
CASTPRTWSGELFF